These T cell receptor beta chains were read from a single sample in a study of shared clonotypes between healthy human individuals. Libraries were prepared by immunoSEQ multiplex PCR; TCRdb keeps only in-frame clonotypes and omits some of them. Counted here are over 400,000 clones, 90% to 96% occurring once; the ten biggest clones make up nearly 0.065%. Source material: naive CD4+ T cells sorted from blood. The receptors derive from a woman aged 25 to 39 in good health. Each CDR3 is given without its conserved first and last residue.

V: TRBV29-1
J: TRBJ2-1
CDR3: SVLPSPYNEQF

V: TRBV6-5
J: TRBJ1-1
CDR3: ASRRWDTPNTEAF

V: TRBV27
J: NA
CDR3: ASSWLDESGSGEQY

V: TRBV28
J: TRBJ1-1
CDR3: ASSWATMNTEAF

V: TRBV5-1
J: TRBJ2-6
CDR3: ASSWGHPSGANVLT

V: TRBV28
J: TRBJ1-5
CDR3: ASSPTRTVGGQPQH

V: TRBV28
J: TRBJ1-6
CDR3: ASSLVAQSYSPLH

V: TRBV5-1
J: TRBJ2-1
CDR3: ASSPGLLLAATPYNEQF

V: TRBV6-6
J: TRBJ2-1
CDR3: ASSYSGLAGDEQF

V: TRBV28
J: TRBJ2-7
CDR3: ASSPGQIGEQY

V: TRBV28
J: TRBJ2-6
CDR3: ASRRGQGAAGANVLT

V: TRBV10-1
J: TRBJ2-7
CDR3: ASSESLLTKY

V: TRBV7-9
J: TRBJ2-7
CDR3: ASSLGGLAEQY

V: TRBV6-4
J: TRBJ2-1
CDR3: ASSEILANEQF

V: TRBV29-1
J: TRBJ2-5
CDR3: SAGQEQETQY

V: TRBV20-1
J: TRBJ2-7
CDR3: SASAGYEQY

V: TRBV4-2
J: TRBJ2-5
CDR3: ASSPAQVQETQY

V: TRBV6-1
J: TRBJ1-5
CDR3: ASSEKGGYQPQH

V: TRBV7-9
J: TRBJ1-1
CDR3: ATETGLRNTEAF

V: TRBV6-5
J: TRBJ2-5
CDR3: ASSRTEGETQY

V: TRBV7-2
J: TRBJ2-7
CDR3: ASSLYPYEQY

V: TRBV7-6
J: TRBJ1-5
CDR3: ASSLASTGFKPQH